This T cell receptor (beta chain) was obtained from a study of Ad26.COV2.S vaccination and SARS-CoV-2 variants. Regarding the study as a whole: The study found similar non-spike TCR breadth in vaccine and placebo recipients. Considerable breadth of spike-specific CD8+ and CD4+ T cell responses has reportedly been documented following vaccination.

TCRdb keeps only in-frame clones here, not all; method: immunoSEQ multiplex PCR. The sample lists over 400,000 clones, 90% occurring once. Concerning this clone itself: Its target is not known.

This sample's treatment: around 19 received Ad26.COV2.S at low or high dose, single or two shots; about 5 received placebo; per-sample allocation not given. Vaccine and placebo recipients were sampled on day 63 after the first injection. Aged 18-55 years, donor was enrolled in Boston in the early 2020s. Its platform was an Ad26 vector, and its expressed antigen was Wuhan-strain SARS-CoV-2 spike. This receptor was identified in a person between 18 and 65 years old who received the Ad26.COV2.S COVID-19 vaccine or a placebo. Sequencing was performed on peripheral blood, taken in a trial of Ad26.COV2.S vaccine versus placebo.

CDR3 in amino acids: CASSYSGLGSNEQFF. The CDR3 bases are TGTGCCAGCAGTTATTCGGGACTAGGTAGCAATGAGCAGTTCTTC. The chain uses TRBV6-2 or TRBV6-3 and TRBJ2-1, with 8 bases identical to TRBD2. The CDR3 runs to 15 residues. The ends lost 3 bases at V and 6 bases at J; junction bases unmatched: 7. CDR1 and CDR2 from the germline V gene are MNHEY and SVGEGT.